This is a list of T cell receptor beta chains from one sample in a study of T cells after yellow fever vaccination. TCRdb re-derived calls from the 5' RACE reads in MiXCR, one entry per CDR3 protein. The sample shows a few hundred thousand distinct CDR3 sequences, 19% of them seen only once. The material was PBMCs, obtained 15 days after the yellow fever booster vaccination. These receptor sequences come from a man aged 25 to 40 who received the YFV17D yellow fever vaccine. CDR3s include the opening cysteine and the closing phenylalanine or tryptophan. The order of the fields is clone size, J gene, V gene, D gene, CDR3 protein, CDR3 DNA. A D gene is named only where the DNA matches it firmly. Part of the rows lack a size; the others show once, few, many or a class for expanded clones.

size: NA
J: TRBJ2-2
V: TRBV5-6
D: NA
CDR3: CASSSPRTENTGELFF
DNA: TGTGCCAGCAGCTCACCCAGGACGGAAAACACCGGGGAGCTGTTTTTT

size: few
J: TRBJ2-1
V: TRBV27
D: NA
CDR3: CASSLFSGLAEQFF
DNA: TGTGCCAGCAGTTTATTTTCGGGCCTAGCGGAGCAGTTCTTC

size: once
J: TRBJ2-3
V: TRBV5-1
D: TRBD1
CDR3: CASTTGQTADTQYF
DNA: TGCGCCAGCACCACGGGACAGACTGCAGATACGCAGTATTTT

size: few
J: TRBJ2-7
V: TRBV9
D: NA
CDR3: CASSVAGEPPGAEQYF
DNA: TGTGCCAGCAGCGTAGCTGGGGAGCCTCCAGGGGCCGAGCAGTACTTC

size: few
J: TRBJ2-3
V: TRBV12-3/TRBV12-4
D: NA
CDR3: CASRKTGQGTDTQYF
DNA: TGTGCCAGCAGGAAGACGGGGCAAGGCACAGATACGCAGTATTTT

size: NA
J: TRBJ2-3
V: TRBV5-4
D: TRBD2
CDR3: CASSFGTSGRDTQYF
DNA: TGTGCCAGCAGCTTCGGGACTAGCGGTAGAGATACGCAGTATTTT

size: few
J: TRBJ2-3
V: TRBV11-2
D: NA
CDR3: CASSNYRVGDTQYF
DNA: TGTGCCAGCAGCAACTACAGGGTTGGAGATACGCAGTATTTT

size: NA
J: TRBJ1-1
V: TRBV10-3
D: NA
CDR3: CAINWDPNTEAFF
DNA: TGTGCCATCAATTGGGATCCCAACACTGAAGCTTTCTTT

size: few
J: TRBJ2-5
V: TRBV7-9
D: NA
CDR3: CASSPRIPETQYF
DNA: TGTGCCAGCAGCCCGAGGATTCCGGAGACCCAGTACTTC

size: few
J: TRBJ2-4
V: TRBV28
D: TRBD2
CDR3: CASSLPPSGSGMRNIQYF
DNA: TGTGCCAGCAGTTTACCTCCAAGCGGGAGCGGGATGCGAAACATTCAGTACTTC

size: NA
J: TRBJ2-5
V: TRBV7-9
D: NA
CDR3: CASSPPGQNFQGTQYF
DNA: TGTGCCAGCAGCCCGCCTGGACAGAACTTCCAAGGGACCCAGTACTTC

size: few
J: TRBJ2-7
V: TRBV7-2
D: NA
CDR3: CASSLESFRGGEQYF
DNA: TGTGCCAGCAGCTTAGAGTCTTTCAGGGGAGGCGAGCAGTACTTC

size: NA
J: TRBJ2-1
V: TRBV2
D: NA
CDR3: CASHRRMKKSYNEQFF
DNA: TGTGCCAGCCACCGCAGGATGAAAAAATCCTACAATGAGCAGTTCTTC

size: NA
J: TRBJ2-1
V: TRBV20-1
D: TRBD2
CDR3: CSATSGMYEQFF
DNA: TGCAGTGCTACTAGCGGGATGTATGAGCAGTTCTTC

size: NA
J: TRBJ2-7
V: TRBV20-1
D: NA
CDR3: CSARGGNYEQYF
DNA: TGCAGTGCTAGAGGGGGCAACTACGAGCAGTACTTC

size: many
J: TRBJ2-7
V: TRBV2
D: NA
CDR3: CASRASYEQYF
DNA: TGTGCCAGCAGGGCTTCCTACGAGCAGTACTTC

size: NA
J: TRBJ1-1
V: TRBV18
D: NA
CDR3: CASSQGFNTEAFF
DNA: TGTGCCAGCTCACAGGGATTCAACACTGAAGCTTTCTTT

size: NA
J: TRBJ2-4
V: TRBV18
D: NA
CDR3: CASSSQGLDIQYF
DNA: TGTGCCAGCTCATCTCAGGGACTGGACATTCAGTACTTC

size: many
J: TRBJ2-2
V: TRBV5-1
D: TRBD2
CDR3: CASSGGLAETGELFF
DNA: TGCGCCAGCAGCGGGGGACTAGCAGAGACCGGGGAGCTGTTTTTT

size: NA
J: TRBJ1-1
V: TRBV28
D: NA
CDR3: CASSTPLSGARAEAFF
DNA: TGTGCCAGCAGTACACCCTTATCGGGGGCGCGGGCTGAAGCTTTCTTT

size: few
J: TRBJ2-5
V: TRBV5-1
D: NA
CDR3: CASSPVAGRLETQYF
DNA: TGCGCCAGCAGCCCCGTTGCCGGGAGACTAGAGACCCAGTACTTC

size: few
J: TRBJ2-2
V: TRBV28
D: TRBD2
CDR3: CASSFLAGGTGELFF
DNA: TGTGCCAGCAGTTTTCTAGCGGGGGGCACCGGGGAGCTGTTTTTT

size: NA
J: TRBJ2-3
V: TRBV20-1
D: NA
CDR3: CSAQKKDTQYF
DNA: TGCAGTGCTCAAAAAAAGGATACGCAGTATTTT

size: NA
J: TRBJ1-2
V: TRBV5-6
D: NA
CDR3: CASSLGALRGYGYTF
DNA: TGTGCCAGCAGCTTGGGAGCGTTACGGGGCTATGGCTACACCTTC

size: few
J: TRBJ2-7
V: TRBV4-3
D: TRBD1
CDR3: CASSQDPTGITYEQYF
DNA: TGCGCCAGCAGCCAAGATCCGACAGGGATCACCTACGAGCAGTACTTC

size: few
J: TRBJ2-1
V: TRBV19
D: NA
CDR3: CASSINNYNEQFF
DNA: TGTGCCAGTAGTATCAACAACTACAATGAGCAGTTCTTC

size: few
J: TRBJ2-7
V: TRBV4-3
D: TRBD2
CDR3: CASSQAGTSGEQYF
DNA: TGCGCCAGCAGCCAAGCAGGGACTAGCGGGGAGCAGTACTTC

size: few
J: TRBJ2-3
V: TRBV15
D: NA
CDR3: CATSRASSGSDTQYF
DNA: TGTGCCACCAGCAGAGCCTCGTCAGGGTCAGATACGCAGTATTTT

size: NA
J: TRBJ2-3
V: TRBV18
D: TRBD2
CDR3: CASSQRTSGQYPYF
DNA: TGTGCCAGCTCGCAAAGGACTAGCGGCCAGTACCCGTATTTT

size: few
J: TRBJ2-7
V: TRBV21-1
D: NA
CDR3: CASSKRTVVYEQYF
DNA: TGTGCCAGCAGCAAACGGACGGTGGTCTACGAGCAGTACTTC

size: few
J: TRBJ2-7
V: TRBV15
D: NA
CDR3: CATSRGVAGNNEQYF
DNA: TGTGCCACCAGCAGGGGGGTCGCAGGGAACAACGAGCAGTACTTC

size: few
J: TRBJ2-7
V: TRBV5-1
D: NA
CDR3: CASSLHDRGRGYEQYF
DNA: TGCGCCAGCAGCTTGCACGACCGCGGACGGGGGTACGAGCAGTACTTC

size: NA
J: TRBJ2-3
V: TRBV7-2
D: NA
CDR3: CASSLSLAVGGTDTQYF
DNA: TGTGCCAGCAGCCTAAGCTTGGCGGTAGGCGGCACAGATACGCAGTATTTT

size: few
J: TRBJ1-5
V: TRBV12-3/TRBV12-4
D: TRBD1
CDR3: CASSRTGQGYQPQHF
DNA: TGTGCCAGCAGCCGGACAGGACAGGGGTATCAGCCCCAGCATTTT

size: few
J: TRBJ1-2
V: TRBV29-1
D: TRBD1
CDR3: CSVASTGAGGYGYTF
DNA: TGCAGCGTCGCCTCGACAGGGGCCGGGGGCTATGGCTACACCTTC

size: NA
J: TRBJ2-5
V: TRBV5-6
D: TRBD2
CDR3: CASSRRGYGRETQYF
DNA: TGTGCCAGCAGCCGGCGGGGGTACGGTCGAGAGACCCAGTACTTC

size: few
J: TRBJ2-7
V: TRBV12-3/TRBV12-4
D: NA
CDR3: CASSLGVRNEQYF
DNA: TGTGCCAGCAGTTTAGGGGTTCGGAACGAGCAGTACTTC

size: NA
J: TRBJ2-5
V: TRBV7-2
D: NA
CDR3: CASSLAGLGSQETQYF
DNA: TGTGCCAGCAGCTTAGCGGGGCTAGGGTCCCAAGAGACCCAGTACTTC

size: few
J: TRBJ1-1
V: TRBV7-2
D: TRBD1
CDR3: CASSPRQGSRNTEAFF
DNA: TGTGCCAGCAGCCCGCGACAGGGAAGTAGGAACACTGAAGCTTTCTTT

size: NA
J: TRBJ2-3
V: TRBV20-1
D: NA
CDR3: CSASSRTAADTQYF
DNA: TGCAGTGCTAGCTCTAGGACCGCCGCAGATACGCAGTATTTT

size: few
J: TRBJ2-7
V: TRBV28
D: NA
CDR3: CASSLMGRLYEQYF
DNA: TGTGCCAGCAGTTTGATGGGGCGACTCTACGAGCAGTACTTC

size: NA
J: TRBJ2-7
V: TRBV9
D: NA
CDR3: CASSESPAYEQYF
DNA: TGTGCCAGCAGCGAAAGTCCCGCCTACGAGCAGTACTTC

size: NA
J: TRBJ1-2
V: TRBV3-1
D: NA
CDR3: CASAKGYGYTF
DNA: TGTGCCAGCGCCAAGGGCTATGGCTACACCTTC

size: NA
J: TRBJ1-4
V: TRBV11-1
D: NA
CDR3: CASSSSGGGKLFF
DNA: TGTGCCAGCAGCTCTAGCGGTGGGGGAAAACTGTTTTTT

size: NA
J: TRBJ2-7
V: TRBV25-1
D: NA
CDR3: CASSEKGSNYEQYF
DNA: TGTGCCAGCAGTGAAAAAGGGAGCAATTACGAGCAGTACTTC

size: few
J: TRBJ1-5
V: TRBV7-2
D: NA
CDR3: CASSPHRNQPQHF
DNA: TGTGCCAGCAGCCCGCACAGGAATCAGCCCCAGCATTTT

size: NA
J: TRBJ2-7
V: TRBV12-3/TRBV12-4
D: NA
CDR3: CASSPHTYEQYF
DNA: TGTGCCAGCAGTCCGCACACGTACGAGCAGTACTTC

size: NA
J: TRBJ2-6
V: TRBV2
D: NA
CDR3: CASDERSGANVLTF
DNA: TGTGCCAGTGATGAGAGATCTGGGGCCAACGTCCTGACTTTC

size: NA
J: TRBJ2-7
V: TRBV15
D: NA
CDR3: CATSYLAESSYEQYF
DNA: TGTGCCACCAGCTATCTGGCGGAGAGCTCCTACGAGCAGTACTTC

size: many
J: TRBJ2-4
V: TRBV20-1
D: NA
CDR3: CSAVALEKNIQYF
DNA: TGCAGTGCTGTGGCCCTGGAGAAAAACATTCAGTACTTC

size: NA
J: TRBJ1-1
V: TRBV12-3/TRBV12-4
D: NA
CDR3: CASSLGGDTGTEAFF
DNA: TGTGCCAGCAGTTTAGGGGGGGATACTGGCACTGAAGCTTTCTTT

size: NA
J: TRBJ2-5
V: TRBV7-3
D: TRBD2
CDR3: CASSLTGTRQETQYF
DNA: TGTGCCAGCAGCTTAACCGGGACTAGACAAGAGACCCAGTACTTC

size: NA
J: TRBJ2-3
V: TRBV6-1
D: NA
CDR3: CASSEDSGTDTQYF
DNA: TGTGCCAGCAGTGAAGACAGTGGGACAGATACGCAGTATTTT

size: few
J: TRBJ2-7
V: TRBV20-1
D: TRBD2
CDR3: CSATGLADYEQYF
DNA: TGCAGTGCCACGGGACTAGCGGATTACGAGCAGTACTTC

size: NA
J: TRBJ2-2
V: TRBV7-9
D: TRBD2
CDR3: CVSGRSDTGELFF
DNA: TGTGTTAGCGGGAGGTCCGACACCGGGGAGCTGTTTTTT